Following are 22 T cell receptor beta chains from one sample sequenced in a study of breast tumors, draining lymph nodes, adjacent tissues. Each CDR3 protein gets one entry after TCRdb re-called the multiplex PCR reads with MiXCR. The table records about 230,000 distinct CDR3 sequences, about 34% of them present only once. Breast cancer patients provided tissue from their axillary draining lymph nodes. The sequencing input was axillary lymph node tissue. All receptors come from a female donor with breast cancer. Some clones in this sample may be carry-over from other donors' samples.

A note on this clonotype: With a much larger clone just one base away, this may be a read error. The chain links TRBV12-5 to TRBJ2-5, with D possibly called TRBD1 or TRBD2 (5 bases each). CDR3 size: 16 residues. Germline-derived CDR1 and CDR2 are LGHNT and FRNRAP. Between the trimmed V and J ends, which lost 4 bases and 2 bases, there was a span of 17 bases. The CDR3 sequence is CASGSTPGTRQETQYF. In DNA form, the CDR3 reads TGTGCTAGTGGTTCGACCCCCGGGACCCGACAAGAGACCCAGTACTTC.

This clonotype was recorded once. The chain joins TRBV5-1 to TRBJ2-5, with 9 bases identical to TRBD2. The CDR3 consists of 15 residues. The V gene end was trimmed by 1 base and the J gene end by 4 bases; junction bases not matched to a gene: 5. Germline-derived CDR1 and CDR2 are SGHRS and YFSETQ. CDR3 nucleotide sequence: TGCGCCAGCAGCTTGCGCGCGACTAGCGGAGAGACCCAGTACTTC. Amino acids: CASSLRATSGETQYF.

This clonotype was observed at least ten times. The chain joins TRBV5-1 to TRBJ2-3; TRBD1 might be the D (5 bases). Germline-derived CDR1 and CDR2 are SGHRS and YFSETQ. This CDR3 comprises 14 residues. Trimming removed 6 bases from V and 0 bases from J, with 11 bases in between. The CDR3 sequence is CASNHYRSTDTQYF. CDR3 in DNA: TGCGCCAGCAACCATTACAGGAGCACAGATACGCAGTATTTT. Variable domain in full (rest from reference TRBV5-1 and TRBJ2-3): KAGVTQTPRYLIKTRGQQVTLSCSPISGHRSVSWYQQTPGQGLQFLFEYFSETQRNKGNFPGRFSGRQFSNSRSEMNVSTLELGDSALYLCASNHYRSTDTQYFGPGTRLTVL.

Many counts were recorded for this clonotype. This chain uses TRBV15 with TRBJ1-2, with a weak D call TRBD1 (6 bases). Trimming removed 0 bases at V and 4 bases at J, with 12 bases between. CDR1 and CDR2 (germline): LNHNV, YYDKDF (reference sequence). The length of the CDR3 is 15 residues. The CDR3 loop reads CATSRDRTASYGYTF. The CDR3 DNA reads as TGTGCCACCAGCAGAGATCGGACAGCTTCCTATGGCTACACCTTC.

This clonotype was counted ten times or more. The chain couples TRBV5-1 to TRBJ2-1, with 9 bases fitting TRBD2. This CDR3 contains 16 residues. With 0 bases clipped from V and 2 bases from J, the junction kept 3 bases outside the gene matches. Germline assignment: CDR1 SGHRS and CDR2 YFSETQ. The CDR3 DNA reads as TGCGCCAGCAGCTTGGGGACTAGCGTCACCTACAATGAGCAGTTCTTC. Its translation: CASSLGTSVTYNEQFF.

The rearrangement links TRBV4-3 to TRBJ2-2; D may match TRBD1 or TRBD2 (6 bases each). The ends were cut back, 3 bases at V and 7 bases at J, with 12 bases in the middle. The CDR3 is 14 amino acids. Germline CDR1 LGHNA, CDR2 YSLEER. CDR3 residues: CASSQLQGGGELFF. As DNA, the CDR3 is TGCGCCAGCAGCCAGTTACAGGGAGGCGGGGAGCTGTTTTTT.

This clonotype was seen at least ten times. The rearrangement uses TRBV6-5 and TRBJ2-7; D is perhaps TRBD1 or TRBD2 (5 bases each). With 0 bases removed from V and 4 bases from J, the gap between germline ends came to 10 bases. The CDR3 is made up of 14 amino acids. CDR1 and CDR2 (germline): MNHEY, SVGAGI. The CDR3 here is CASSYSTTGYEQYF. CDR3 coding DNA: TGTGCCAGCAGTTACTCGACTACAGGTTACGAGCAGTACTTC.

The chain joins TRBV19 to TRBJ2-5; TRBD2 agrees at 7 bases. Per germline, CDR1 LNHDA and CDR2 SQIVND (reference sequence). This CDR3 region has 13 residues. DNA of the CDR3: TGTGCTCAAATCGCCAGCGGGACGGAGACCCAGTACTTC. Amino acids: CAQIASGTETQYF.

This chain uses TRBV2 with TRBJ1-3; no clear D. CDR3 length: 10 residues. Trimming pared 5 bases from V and 15 bases from J, leaving 11 bases between. Germline V CDR1 and CDR2: SNHLY, FYNNEI. CDR3: CASSSLFGYF. The CDR3 bases are TGTGCCAGCAGTTCTCTCTTCGGATATTTT.

As concerns this clonotype: Its ends do not fully match the called genes, so a read error is possible. The rearrangement joins TRBV7-9 to TRBJ2-5, with D possibly called TRBD1 or TRBD2 (6 bases each). Germline values: CDR1 SEHNR, CDR2 FQNEAQ (reference sequence). CDR3 length equals 13 residues. CDR3 nucleotide sequence: TGCGCCAGCGGGCACAGGGCTGGAGGGACCCAGTACTTC. Its protein is CASGHRAGGTQYF.

This clonotype was picked up many times. This sequence joins TRBV6-1 and TRBJ1-2; weak D call: TRBD1 (5 bases). Trimming pared 2 bases from V and 7 bases from J, leaving 14 bases between. Germline CDR1 and CDR2: MNHNS and SASEGT. This CDR3 is 14 amino acids long. In DNA form, the CDR3 reads TGTGCCAGCAGTGAATTGGCCGGGGACCGTGGCTACACCTTC. It specifies CASSELAGDRGYTF.

The chain combines TRBV2 with TRBJ2-5; 9 nucleotides align to TRBD2. The V segment lost 6 bases and the J segment 4 bases; nucleotides outside the gene matches: 9. The CDR3 totals 15 residues. Germline V gene data show CDR1 as SNHLY and CDR2 as FYNNEI. Here the CDR3 DNA reads TGTGCCAGCAGCCCCTCGGGACTAGCAGGAGAGACCCAGTACTTC. Its translation is CASSPSGLAGETQYF.

The rearrangement joins TRBV20-1 to TRBJ2-1; possibly TRBD2 for D (7 bases). Deletions cut 0 bases from V and 8 bases from J, with 14 bases between. The CDR3 totals 14 residues. The germline CDR1 and CDR2 sequences are DFQATT and SNEGSKA (reference sequence). CDR3 in amino acids: CSAREEGGIYEQFF. CDR3 coding DNA: TGCAGTGCTAGAGAGGAGGGGGGGATATATGAGCAGTTCTTC.

On this clonotype: Compared with germline, one end of the junction differs, possibly owing to a read error. The chain is built from TRBV3-1 and TRBJ2-7; D gene unclear. The germline V gene has CDR1 LGHDT and CDR2 YNNKEL (reference sequence). CDR3 length: 14 residues. This CDR3 is CASSQDPSSYERYF. In DNA, the CDR3 is TGTGCCAGCAGCCAAGATCCGAGCTCCTACGAGCGGTACTTC.

This clonotype was recorded at least ten times. The rearrangement joins TRBV6-5 to TRBJ1-3; a possible D gene is TRBD1 (5 bases). CDR1 MNHEY and CDR2 SVGAGI come from the germline V gene. There are 16 residues in the CDR3. V was pared by 0 bases and J by 2 bases, with 11 bases between. The CDR3 nucleotides are TGTGCCAGCAGTTACTCGGCAGGGCTGACTGGAAACACCATATATTTT. Protein: CASSYSAGLTGNTIYF.

In this sample, this clonotype turned up many times. V usage is TRBV4-2 and J usage is TRBJ2-7; D is possibly TRBD2 (6 bases). Germline CDR1 reads LGHNA; CDR2 reads YNFKEQ. This CDR3 spans 16 amino acids. Trimming took off 0 bases at V and 2 bases at J, with 14 bases between the two ends. Here the CDR3 DNA reads TGTGCCAGCAGCCAAGACCCCGGGACTCTAGCCTACGAGCAGTACTTC. Encoded protein: CASSQDPGTLAYEQYF.

V and J are TRBV29-1 and TRBJ1-1; D not resolved. There are 14 residues in the CDR3. The V end was cut by 1 base, the J end by 4 bases, with 13 bases between. Germline assignment: CDR1 SQVTM and CDR2 ANQGSEA. CDR3 in DNA: TGCAGCGTTGAAGGAGGAGGGCTGGGCACTGAAGCTTTCTTT. Translated: CSVEGGGLGTEAFF. Full variable domain (outside the CDR3, taken from reference TRBV29-1 and TRBJ1-1): SAVISQKPSRDICQRGTSLTIQCQVDSQVTMMFWYRQQPGQSLTLIATANQGSEATYESGFVIDKFPISRPNLTFSTLTVSNMSPEDSSIYLCSVEGGGLGTEAFFGQGTRLTVV.

This clonotype was observed many times. The chain combines TRBV30 with TRBJ1-2; no reliable D call. The germline gives CDR1 GTSNPN, CDR2 SVGIG (reference sequence). V lost 5 bases and J 2 bases, leaving 6 bases between the germline ends. CDR3 length: 11 residues. In DNA form, the CDR3 reads TGTGCCTGGGGGTACAACTATGGCTACACCTTC. This codes for CAWGYNYGYTF.

About this clonotype: No conserved phenylalanine or tryptophan ends this CDR3, so it is likely a read error. The DNA is left out, because the CDR3 cannot be placed on it with certainty; the CDR3 is given as TCRdb lists it. The V and J genes are TRBV25-1 and TRBJ2-5; TRBD2, the table's D call, lacks a check against the DNA. CDR1 and CDR2 from the germline V gene are MGHDK and SYGVNS. The CDR3 is made up of 14 amino acids, end residues included. The CDR3 reads CASSPLGTQETRYL.

The table lists this clonotype with a few counts. The rearrangement uses TRBV7-8 and TRBJ1-1; 7 nucleotides match TRBD1. The CDR3 is made up of 15 amino acids. The ends lost 1 base at V and 1 base at J; junction bases unmatched: 3. Germline V gene sequence: CDR1 SGHVS, CDR2 FQNEAQ. CDR3 in amino acids: CASSLVGTENTEAFF. For the CDR3, the DNA is TGTGCCAGCAGCTTAGTAGGGACAGAGAACACTGAAGCTTTCTTT.

In its sample, this clonotype was seen many times. V gene TRBV30 combines with J gene TRBJ2-7; a weak D match, TRBD2 (6 bases). The V gene's germline CDR1 is GTSNPN and CDR2 SVGIG (reference sequence). Trimming left V 3 bases short and J 4 bases short, with 13 bases between. This CDR3 contains 13 residues. In nucleotides, the CDR3 is TGTGCCTGGAGCGCCGGGACTGGGTACGAGCAGTACTTC. Translation: CAWSAGTGYEQYF.

This clonotype was counted ten times or more. The chain couples TRBV4-3 to TRBJ1-6, with D possibly matching TRBD1 (6 bases). The V end was cut by 0 bases, the J end by 5 bases, with 8 bases between. There are 15 residues in the CDR3. CDR1 is LGHNA and CDR2 is YSLEER in the germline V gene. This chain's CDR3 is CASSQDTGNNSPLHF. CDR3 DNA: TGCGCCAGCAGCCAAGATACAGGGAATAATTCACCCCTCCACTTT.